The clone carrying this T cell receptor (beta chain) was observed many times. Its cognate antigen is unknown. The library tagged individual cDNA molecules with unique molecular identifiers. TCRdb called the reads again in MiXCR, with one record for every CDR3 protein. The sample has about 120,000 distinct CDR3 sequences; 6.5% to 10% are singletons. It was from unfractionated whole blood that total RNA was extracted. This entry comes from a study of human T cells and chemical hapten exposure. Overall study: Per-sample variation in TCR yield stemmed mainly from small pooled library volume differences.

V lost 6 bases, J lost 7 bases, and 15 bases stayed unmatched. This CDR3 has 15 residues. Per germline, CDR1 MNHNY and CDR2 SVGAGI (reference sequence). Overall study results and limits: No change in TCRs above 1 in 1000 frequency was produced by DPC sensitization.

Specimen: whole blood. The TCR sequence derives from a human donor in good health. Some clones in this sample may be carry-over from other donors' samples. The J gene is TRBJ2-7, the V gene TRBV6-6; TRBD1 matches at 7 bases. The CDR3 nucleotides are TGTGCCAGCAGGCCACCCGGACAGGAAACGGGAGAGCAGTACTTC. Translating it yields CASRPPGQETGEQYF.